A selection of T cell receptor beta chains follows, all from one sample in a study of blood T cell repertoires in COVID-19. The protocol was immunoSEQ multiplex PCR, while the TCRdb copy is restricted to in-frame clones and leaves out a portion. The sample has about 140,000 clones; about 70% are singletons. The sample comprised peripheral blood. The receptors originated from an older man with acute or convalescent COVID-19. Each CDR3 is given with its conserved first and last residue. Clone size is stated in some rows and not others, as once, few, many or a class when expanded.

J: TRBJ1-1
size: NA
V: TRBV18
CDR3: CASSRKQGGTEAFF

J: TRBJ2-7
size: NA
V: TRBV6-5
CDR3: CASSPGGSGGREQYF

J: TRBJ1-1
size: few
V: TRBV2
CDR3: CASSEVEDSEAFF

J: TRBJ2-1
size: few
V: TRBV28
CDR3: CASTLRGSYNEQFF

J: TRBJ1-2
size: NA
V: TRBV29-1
CDR3: CSVEPRARGYGYTF

J: TRBJ1-1
size: NA
V: TRBV4-3
CDR3: CASSQDRTEAFF

J: TRBJ2-1
size: NA
V: TRBV7-2
CDR3: CASSAGTTRGGEQFF

J: TRBJ1-2
size: NA
V: TRBV28
CDR3: CASSSGFGYTF

J: TRBJ2-5
size: NA
V: TRBV7-2
CDR3: CASSLVEFGPRGTQYF

J: TRBJ2-3
size: NA
V: TRBV15
CDR3: CATSPRGELTDTQYF

J: TRBJ1-4
size: NA
V: TRBV3-1/TRBV3-2
CDR3: CASTGRGNEKLFF

J: TRBJ2-7
size: NA
V: TRBV28
CDR3: CALAAGGHEQYF

J: TRBJ2-5
size: NA
V: TRBV11-1
CDR3: CASSSLQGAGETQYF

J: TRBJ2-5
size: few
V: TRBV24-1
CDR3: CATSDRDRQETQYF

J: TRBJ2-7
size: NA
V: TRBV5-5
CDR3: CASSLALGDSDISERSLF

J: TRBJ2-7
size: NA
V: TRBV6-2/TRBV6-3
CDR3: CASSPTGGSSSYEQYF